Sequencing of this T cell receptor (beta chain) was carried out in a study of technical replicates of blood from a few donors. Assay used: immunoSEQ multiplex PCR; TCRdb lists only in-frame clones, some missing. Here the sample spans tens of thousands of clones, 86% being singletons. The V and J ends lost 2 bases and 6 bases, in that order; junction bases with no gene match: 12. Per the germline V gene, CDR1 is SGHDT and CDR2 is YYEEEE. This CDR3 comprises 16 residues. This clonotype was sampled from a human donor in good health. Some clones in this sample may be carry-over from other donors' samples. The chain employs TRBV5-6 and TRBJ2-5; 8 nucleotides line up with TRBD2. The sequencing sample was made of PBMCs. The CDR3 here is CASSFPPGLDEQTQYF. DNA for the CDR3: TGTGCCAGCAGCTTTCCTCCGGGACTAGACGAACAGACCCAGTACTTC. Together with reference TRBV5-6 and TRBJ2-5, the CDR3 gives the full variable domain: DAGVTQSPTHLIKTRGQQVTLRCSPKSGHDTVSWYQQALGQGPQFIFQYYEEEERQRGNFPDRFSGHQFPNYSSELNVNALLLGDSALYLCASSFPPGLDEQTQYFGPGTRLLVL.